These T cell receptor beta chains were read from a single sample in a study of beta chain features in type 1 diabetes. The assay was immunoSEQ multiplex PCR, and TCRdb's table has in-frame clones only and misses some. The sample contains 400,000 or so clones, 8% to 10% of which appear only once. The sequencing input was central memory CD4+ T cells from blood. The receptors here all came from a man aged 30 to 39 with type 1 diabetes. The CDR3 runs from the conserved cysteine through the conserved F or W. The order of the fields is clone size, D gene, V gene, J gene, CDR3 DNA, CDR3 protein. The D gene is left open where the match is weak. Where a row states a size, it is once, few, many or the class of an expanded clone; other rows omit it.

size: few; D: NA; V: TRBV7-9; J: TRBJ2-7; DNA: TGTGCCAGCAGCTTAGCGGGAGTTGGACTCGAGCAGTACTTC; CDR3: CASSLAGVGLEQYF
size: few; D: TRBD1; V: TRBV19; J: TRBJ2-1; DNA: TGTGCCAGTAGTACGAACAGGGGGTTCATGGGGAATGAGCAGTTCTTC; CDR3: CASSTNRGFMGNEQFF
size: many; D: NA; V: TRBV5-4; J: TRBJ1-1; DNA: TGTGCCAGCAGTCTGGGGGGCGCGTTGAACACTGAAGCTTTCTTT; CDR3: CASSLGGALNTEAFF
size: NA; D: NA; V: TRBV21-1; J: TRBJ2-1; DNA: TGTGCCAGCAGCAAAGGGAATAGCGGGAGAACGGCTAATGAGCAGTTCTTC; CDR3: CASSKGNSGRTANEQFF
size: NA; D: NA; V: TRBV7-8; J: TRBJ2-3; DNA: TGTGCCAGCAGCTTAGTCGGTGGGAACACAGATACGCAGTATTTT; CDR3: CASSLVGGNTDTQYF
size: NA; D: TRBD2; V: TRBV28; J: TRBJ2-7; DNA: TGTGCCAGCATGTCTAGCGGCACTGAGTACGAGCAGTACTTC; CDR3: CASMSSGTEYEQYF
size: once; D: NA; V: TRBV11-2; J: TRBJ2-7; DNA: TGTGCCAGCAGCTTAGCGCTGGGGCGGACCTCCTACGAGCAGTACTTC; CDR3: CASSLALGRTSYEQYF
size: few; D: TRBD1; V: TRBV10-3; J: TRBJ2-5; DNA: TGTGCCATCAGTGGTAAGGGGGCGAAGTCCGCGGAGACCCAGTACTTC; CDR3: CAISGKGAKSAETQYF
size: few; D: NA; V: TRBV15; J: TRBJ2-1; DNA: TGTGCCACCAGCAAGGACAATGAGCAGTTCTTC; CDR3: CATSKDNEQFF
size: many; D: NA; V: TRBV10-3; J: TRBJ2-5; DNA: TGTGCCATCAGGGCCCACGTTGAGGGCCAAGAGACCCAGTACTTC; CDR3: CAIRAHVEGQETQYF
size: NA; D: NA; V: TRBV7-9; J: TRBJ1-5; DNA: TGTGCCAGCACCTTAGGGAGATGGGATCAGCCCCAGCATTTT; CDR3: CASTLGRWDQPQHF
size: few; D: TRBD1; V: TRBV18; J: TRBJ2-7; DNA: TGTGCCAGCTCAATTGTCTTATCGGACAGGGACATCTCCTACGAGCAGTACTTC; CDR3: CASSIVLSDRDISYEQYF
size: many; D: NA; V: TRBV29-1; J: TRBJ2-1; DNA: TGCAGCGTCGGTCGGGGGAGCTCCTACAATGAGCAGTTCTTC; CDR3: CSVGRGSSYNEQFF
size: few; D: NA; V: TRBV6-5; J: TRBJ2-7; DNA: TGTGCCAGCAGTCCCGGGAGCACCTACGAGCAGTACTTC; CDR3: CASSPGSTYEQYF
size: NA; D: NA; V: TRBV6-5; J: TRBJ1-4; DNA: TGTGCCAGCAGCCTCCTGGGGGGGGATGAAAAACTGTTTTTT; CDR3: CASSLLGGDEKLFF
size: few; D: NA; V: TRBV28; J: TRBJ2-6; DNA: TGTGCCAGCAGTTTAGGGCACTCTGGGGCCAACGTCCTGACTTTC; CDR3: CASSLGHSGANVLTF
size: NA; D: NA; V: TRBV28; J: TRBJ2-7; DNA: TGTGCCAGCAGTTTAGGCGCAGTCTCCTACGAGCAGTACTTC; CDR3: CASSLGAVSYEQYF
size: many; D: NA; V: TRBV9; J: TRBJ1-4; DNA: TGTGCCAGCAGCGCCGGTCCAGCTCTTGGTGAAAAACTGTTTTTT; CDR3: CASSAGPALGEKLFF
size: NA; D: NA; V: TRBV6-4; J: TRBJ2-1; DNA: TGTGCCAGCAGCAGACTCCATGGAGGGGACAATGAGCAGTTCTTC; CDR3: CASSRLHGGDNEQFF
size: NA; D: NA; V: TRBV9; J: TRBJ1-1; DNA: TGTGCCAGCAGCGAACGGGGGAACACTGAAGCTTTCTTT; CDR3: CASSERGNTEAFF
size: once; D: NA; V: TRBV11-3; J: TRBJ2-2; DNA: TGTGCCAGCAGCTTGGGGCAGGGGAGTCCCGGGGAGCTGTTTTTT; CDR3: CASSLGQGSPGELFF
size: few; D: NA; V: TRBV4-3; J: TRBJ1-5; DNA: TGCGCCAGCAGCCAAGGCTCTCTTCAGCCCCAGCATTTT; CDR3: CASSQGSLQPQHF
size: many; D: NA; V: TRBV19; J: TRBJ2-1; DNA: TGTGCCAGTAGAAAAAACCCCCCCACCAATGAGCAGTTCTTC; CDR3: CASRKNPPTNEQFF
size: NA; D: NA; V: TRBV9; J: TRBJ2-7; DNA: TGTGCCAGCAGCGTAGGGCGGGATAGCTCCTACGAGCAGTACTTC; CDR3: CASSVGRDSSYEQYF
size: few; D: NA; V: TRBV5-4; J: TRBJ1-5; DNA: TGTGCCAGCAGCTTTTATAATCAGCCCCAGCATTTT; CDR3: CASSFYNQPQHF
size: few; D: NA; V: TRBV5-1; J: TRBJ2-2; DNA: TGCGCCAGCAGCCCCCCAGGGGAATACACCGGGGAGCTGTTTTTT; CDR3: CASSPPGEYTGELFF
size: few; D: NA; V: TRBV6-1; J: TRBJ2-2; DNA: TGTGCCAGCAGTGATCAGACGGTGGTCATCACCGGGGAGCTGTTTTTT; CDR3: CASSDQTVVITGELFF
size: NA; D: NA; V: TRBV28; J: TRBJ2-4; DNA: TGTGCCAGCAGCCGCCGCCCCGGAGGTCTTGCCAAAAACATTCAGTACTTC; CDR3: CASSRRPGGLAKNIQYF
size: NA; D: TRBD1; V: TRBV7-2; J: TRBJ2-5; DNA: TGTGCCAGCAGCCAAGAGATCACAGGGGGGCAGACCCAGTACTTC; CDR3: CASSQEITGGQTQYF
size: NA; D: NA; V: TRBV6-6; J: TRBJ2-3; DNA: TGTGCCAGCAAGAGGCCAGGCCGGGATACGCAGTATTTT; CDR3: CASKRPGRDTQYF
size: NA; D: TRBD1; V: TRBV25-1; J: TRBJ2-2; DNA: TGTGCCAGCAGCTCTTTGACAGGGACACGCGGGGAGCTGTTTTTT; CDR3: CASSSLTGTRGELFF
size: few; D: NA; V: TRBV2; J: TRBJ2-6; DNA: TGTGCCAGCAGCAGGGACGCCTCTGGGGCCAACGTCCTGACTTTC; CDR3: CASSRDASGANVLTF
size: NA; D: TRBD1; V: TRBV30; J: TRBJ1-1; DNA: TGTGCCTGGAGTGTACAAGGGGGCTTGAACACTGAAGCTTTCTTT; CDR3: CAWSVQGGLNTEAFF
size: many; D: NA; V: TRBV7-2; J: TRBJ2-1; DNA: TGTGCCAGCAGCTTAGGGTGGGAAACCTACAATGAGCAGTTCTTC; CDR3: CASSLGWETYNEQFF
size: NA; D: NA; V: TRBV5-6; J: TRBJ2-2; DNA: TGTGCCAGCAGCTTGACCGCCGGGGAGCTGTTTTTT; CDR3: CASSLTAGELFF
size: few; D: NA; V: TRBV5-1; J: TRBJ1-4; DNA: TGCGCCAGCAGCTTGCTAGGGGTGGAGGAAAAACTGTTTTTT; CDR3: CASSLLGVEEKLFF
size: few; D: NA; V: TRBV9; J: TRBJ2-1; DNA: TGTGCCAGCAGCGTAGCTTTGGCGAGGGACGGTGAGCAGTTCTTC; CDR3: CASSVALARDGEQFF
size: few; D: NA; V: TRBV9; J: TRBJ2-1; DNA: TGTGCCAGCAGCCCTCTATCGTTAGGGGAGCAGTTCTTC; CDR3: CASSPLSLGEQFF
size: many; D: NA; V: TRBV6-6; J: TRBJ1-1; DNA: TGTGCCAGCAGTTACGGGGTCGCCACTGAAGCTTTCTTT; CDR3: CASSYGVATEAFF
size: NA; D: NA; V: TRBV5-1; J: TRBJ2-4; DNA: TGCGCCAGCAAACAGGAAAACATTCAGTACTTC; CDR3: CASKQENIQYF
size: few; D: NA; V: TRBV7-9; J: TRBJ2-7; DNA: TGTGCCAGCAGCCCCCAGGGCGGCGAGCAGTACTTC; CDR3: CASSPQGGEQYF
size: many; D: NA; V: TRBV7-8; J: TRBJ1-4; DNA: TGTGCCAGCAGCTTACGGGGGAGACCTAATGAAAAACTGTTTTTT; CDR3: CASSLRGRPNEKLFF
size: few; D: NA; V: TRBV6-5; J: TRBJ2-1; DNA: TGTGCCAGCAGTGCAGTGGGGCCCAATGAGCAGTTCTTC; CDR3: CASSAVGPNEQFF
size: few; D: NA; V: TRBV11-2; J: TRBJ2-3; DNA: TGTGCCAGCAGCTCCAGAAGCGGACTCACAGATACGCAGTATTTT; CDR3: CASSSRSGLTDTQYF
size: few; D: NA; V: TRBV6-5; J: TRBJ2-3; DNA: TGTGCCAGCAGTCCCACCACAGATACGCAGTATTTT; CDR3: CASSPTTDTQYF
size: NA; D: NA; V: TRBV7-2; J: TRBJ2-5; DNA: TGTGCCAGCAGCCCGCAGGGAGACCAAGAGACCCAGTACTTC; CDR3: CASSPQGDQETQYF
size: NA; D: NA; V: TRBV5-5; J: TRBJ2-1; DNA: TGTGCCAGCAGCTTGTTGGGAGACAGTTACAATGAGCAGTTCTTC; CDR3: CASSLLGDSYNEQFF
size: NA; D: TRBD1; V: TRBV29-1; J: TRBJ2-7; DNA: TGCAGCGTTCGACAGGGAATGGCCTACGAGCAGTACTTC; CDR3: CSVRQGMAYEQYF
size: few; D: NA; V: TRBV21-1; J: TRBJ2-5; DNA: TGTGCCAGCAGCAAAGGGGAGATACAAGAGACCCAGTACTTC; CDR3: CASSKGEIQETQYF
size: few; D: TRBD1; V: TRBV2; J: TRBJ2-5; DNA: TGTGCCAGCAGTCAGGGGACAGAAGAGACCCAGTACTTC; CDR3: CASSQGTEETQYF
size: NA; D: NA; V: TRBV5-6; J: TRBJ1-2; DNA: TGTGCCAGCAGCCTGATAAACTATGGCTACACCTTC; CDR3: CASSLINYGYTF
size: NA; D: NA; V: TRBV28; J: TRBJ2-3; DNA: TGTGCCAGCAGTTTGGCGGGATTAGGAGATACGCAGTATTTT; CDR3: CASSLAGLGDTQYF
size: few; D: TRBD1; V: TRBV5-1; J: TRBJ1-1; DNA: TGCGCCAGCAGTCACGGACAGGGGCATCTAACTGAAGCTTTCTTT; CDR3: CASSHGQGHLTEAFF
size: NA; D: NA; V: TRBV6-5; J: TRBJ2-7; DNA: TGTGCCAGCAGTTACTCGACTGGGACCGAGCAGTACTTC; CDR3: CASSYSTGTEQYF
size: NA; D: TRBD1; V: TRBV6-6; J: TRBJ2-4; DNA: TGTGCCAGCAGAGGGACAGGGGAGGACATTCAGTACTTC; CDR3: CASRGTGEDIQYF
size: once; D: TRBD2; V: TRBV11-3; J: TRBJ2-7; DNA: TGTGCCAGCAGCCGGGGGGGAGACTACGAGCAGTACTTC; CDR3: CASSRGGDYEQYF
size: many; D: NA; V: TRBV2; J: TRBJ2-7; DNA: TGTGCCAGCTGGCCAGAATCCTACGAGCAGTACTTC; CDR3: CASWPESYEQYF
size: NA; D: NA; V: TRBV2; J: TRBJ2-5; DNA: TGTGCCAGCAGTTACGGATCGGAGACCCAGTACTTC; CDR3: CASSYGSETQYF
size: NA; D: TRBD1; V: TRBV7-2; J: TRBJ1-1; DNA: TGTGCCAGCAGCCGACAGGGTCGGACTGAAGCTTTCTTT; CDR3: CASSRQGRTEAFF